This passage covers 13 T cell receptor beta chains from one sample sequenced in a study of molecular identifiers for immune sequencing clone quantification. MiXCR, run by TCRdb on the PCR reads, gives a single entry per CDR3 protein. The table has 70,000 to 95,000 distinct CDR3 sequences, over 15% seen once. The material sequenced was naive CD8+ T cells from blood, with Jurkat cell RNA spiked in. Subset in this sample: FACS-sorted CD8+CD4-CCR7+CD45RA+ naive T cells. The source of these receptors is a human donor in good health. Some libraries in this study had Jurkat cell RNA spiked in.

This clonotype was recorded at least ten times. The V gene is TRBV14, the J gene TRBJ2-5, with unresolved D. Per the germline V gene, CDR1 is SGHDN and CDR2 is FVKESK. Trimming pared 0 bases from V and 1 base from J, leaving 3 bases between. The CDR3 loop spans 13 amino acids. CDR3 sequence reads: CASSQELQETQYF. For the CDR3, the DNA is TGTGCCAGCAGCCAAGAGCTCCAAGAGACCCAGTACTTC.

Of note for this clonotype: A read error may be the cause here, since a much bigger clone is one base away. No DNA is shown, since the ends of the CDR3 on it are uncertain; the CDR3 is the one TCRdb lists. The gene calls are TRBV9 and TRBJ2-1; TRBD1 was called by the table and not checked on the DNA. Germline-derived CDR1 and CDR2 are SGDLS and YYNGEE. The CDR3 spans 15 residues, counting both ends. This chain's CDR3 is CASSPFGTGNNEQLF.

This clonotype was found many times. The V and J genes are TRBV7-6 and TRBJ2-3; 13 bases agree with TRBD2. After removal of 3 bases from V and 0 bases from J, the junction contained 3 bases not matched to a gene. This CDR3 comprises 17 residues. In germline, CDR1 is SGHVS, CDR2 FNYEAQ. Written as DNA, the CDR3 is TGTGCCAGCAGCTTTGGACTAGCGGGAGCTAGCACAGATACGCAGTATTTT. It specifies CASSFGLAGASTDTQYF.

V gene TRBV7-9 combines with J gene TRBJ1-1, with TRBD1 matching over 10 bases. The CDR3 extends over 17 amino acids. Germline V gene data show CDR1 as SEHNR and CDR2 as FQNEAQ (reference sequence). The J segment lost 1 base and the V segment lost 7 bases, leaving 12 bases of the junction unmatched. In DNA form, the CDR3 reads TGTGCCAGCAACTCCGAGGGACAGGGGAGGACGAACACTGAAGCTTTCTTT. This codes for CASNSEGQGRTNTEAFF.

Many counts were recorded for this clonotype. The chain joins TRBV19 to TRBJ2-2; TRBD1 is a possible D gene (6 bases). The germline gives CDR1 LNHDA, CDR2 SQIVND (reference sequence). Trimming removed 5 bases at V and 1 base at J, with 17 bases between. This CDR3 contains 17 residues. CDR3 DNA sequence: TGTGCCAGTAGTGTACTAAGGGGACACAAGAACACCGGGGAGCTGTTTTTT. This translates into CASSVLRGHKNTGELFF.

This clonotype was recorded many times. V is TRBV28 and J is TRBJ2-2; D is perhaps TRBD1 (6 bases). The germline V gene has CDR1 MDHEN and CDR2 SYDVKM. The V end lost 3 bases, the J end lost 1 base, and 6 bases lay between the germline ends. The CDR3 has 14 amino acids. CDR3 sequence reads: CASSLGQNTGELFF. The CDR3, as DNA: TGTGCCAGCAGTTTGGGACAGAACACCGGGGAGCTGTTTTTT.

This clonotype was seen repeatedly, ten times or more. The chain joins TRBV7-8 to TRBJ2-3; TRBD1 agrees at 7 bases. The CDR3 has 16 amino acids. Germline V gene sequence: CDR1 SGHVS, CDR2 FQNEAQ. V trimming: 2 bases; J trimming: 0 bases; junction bases outside the gene matches: 5. The CDR3 DNA reads TGTGCCAGCAGCTTACTTGACAGGGACAGCACAGATACGCAGTATTTT. This codes for CASSLLDRDSTDTQYF.

With regard to this clonotype: This clone may be a read error of a much larger clone one base away. The rearrangement joins TRBV7-6 to TRBJ2-7; D gene uncertain. V lost 3 bases and J lost 5, with 14 bases in between. The germline gives CDR1 SGHVS, CDR2 FNYEAQ. CDR3 length: 14 amino acids. The CDR3 spells CASSFVFGTDEQYF. For the CDR3, the DNA is TGTGCCAGCAGCTTCGTTTTCGGCACAGACGAGCAGTACTTC.

This clonotype was counted between two and nine times. The J gene is TRBJ1-1, the V gene TRBV3-1; 9 bases agree with TRBD1. Germline CDR1 LGHDT, CDR2 YNNKEL (reference sequence). This CDR3 is built from 15 residues. The junction had 4 bases not matched to a gene; V was cut back by 5 bases and J by 0 bases. For the CDR3, the DNA is TGTGCCAGCAGCATACAGGGGGCGGTGAACACTGAAGCTTTCTTT. It codes for CASSIQGAVNTEAFF.

This clonotype was recorded many times. A junction end diverges from the germline sequence, so it may reflect a read error. The chain joins TRBV29-1 to TRBJ1-1; D unclear. The CDR3 is 13 residues long. CDR1 is SQVTM and CDR2 is ANQGSEA in the germline V gene. The CDR3 coding sequence is TGCAGCGTTGAAGATCTTGTAGACACAGAAGCTTTCTTT. This translates into CSVEDLVDTEAFF.

The chain uses TRBV2 and TRBJ2-1, with D hard to call. Trimming shortened V by 3 bases and J by 7 bases, and 13 bases separated the two germline ends. Germline CDR1 SNHLY, CDR2 FYNNEI. This CDR3 is 14 amino acids long. The CDR3 DNA sequence: TGTGCCAGCAGTGAGAGCAGGAAGGGTAATGAGCAGTTCTTC. Translated: CASSESRKGNEQFF.

As for this clonotype: A read error is possible here, since a much larger clone lies one base away. V is TRBV19 and J is TRBJ2-7; D is ambiguous. The CDR3 contains 12 residues. V lost 4 bases, J lost 7 bases, and 11 bases lay in between. Per germline, CDR1 LNHDA and CDR2 SQIVND (reference sequence). The CDR3 sequence: CASSNLVNEQYF. CDR3 DNA: TGTGCCAGTAGTAACCTGGTCAATGAGCAGTACTTC. Drawing the rest from reference TRBV19 and TRBJ2-7, the complete variable domain is DGGITQSPKYLFRKEGQNVTLSCEQNLNHDAMYWYRQDPGQGLRLIYYSQIVNDFQKGDIAEGYSVSREKKESFPLTVTSAQKNPTAFYLCASSNLVNEQYFGPGTRLTVT.

There are a few counts of this clonotype. Here the CDR3 DNA reads TGCGCCAGCAGTGAGTCGCCCCTACTGGCCGGGGAGCTGTTTTTT. Amino acids: CASSESPLLAGELFF. The chain recombines TRBV10-1 with TRBJ2-2; D not certain. The germline CDR1 and CDR2 sequences are WNHNN and SYGVQD (reference sequence). V was cut by 0 bases and J by 6 bases, with 11 bases left in between. CDR3 length equals 15 residues.